Below, 12 T cell receptor beta chains from the same sample are listed, as sequenced in a study of regulatory T cells in long-lasting Graves disease. In building TCR beta libraries, iRepertoire HTBI primers were used together with Arm-PCR of CDR3 regions. TCRdb independently ran MiXCR on the multiplex PCR reads; one entry per CDR3 protein. The sample has over 300,000 distinct CDR3 sequences, roughly 16% seen once. This sample's time point: newly diagnosed GD, antithyroid drugs for less than 3 months. Researchers made the TCR library from RNA that was extracted from PBMCs. This sample comprised peripheral blood mononuclear cells (PBMCs), obtained at new diagnosis, from a patient treated with antithyroid drugs. The receptor set was obtained from a female donor with Graves disease.

This clonotype was recorded at least ten times. The rearrangement links TRBV20-1 to TRBJ2-1; D might be TRBD2 (5 bases). CDR3 length equals 17 residues. Germline CDR1 DFQATT, CDR2 SNEGSKA (reference sequence). V gave up 0 bases and J gave up 0 bases, with 15 bases separating them. The CDR3 coding sequence is TGCAGTGCTAGAGATCATGGTAGCGCCAGCTCCTACAATGAGCAGTTCTTC. As protein: CSARDHGSASSYNEQFF.

This clonotype was seen a handful of times. This rearrangement joins TRBV29-1 to TRBJ2-1; D possibly corresponds to TRBD2 (6 bases). The CDR3 covers 16 residues. Trimming took off 0 bases at V and 2 bases at J, with 14 bases between the two ends. The germline gives CDR1 SQVTM, CDR2 ANQGSEA. Written as DNA, the CDR3 is TGCAGCGTTGAAGACCCGGGAGCTCACGCCTACAATGAGCAGTTCTTC. Amino acids: CSVEDPGAHAYNEQFF.

This clonotype was counted only a few times. The chain is built from TRBV6-1 and TRBJ2-7; 9 bases map to TRBD1. Germline V gives CDR1 MNHNS, CDR2 SASEGT. V dropped 6 bases and J dropped 4; count of bases not matched to a gene: 13. The CDR3 runs to 16 residues. Here the CDR3 DNA reads TGTGCCAGCAGATTTACAGGGGGCGCTTTTGGTTACGAGCAGTACTTC. This translates into CASRFTGGAFGYEQYF.

This clonotype was seen a few times. The junction departs from the called germline gene at one end, perhaps through a read error. J is TRBJ2-3 and V is TRBV11-2; 9 bases line up with TRBD2. This CDR3 contains 17 residues. CDR1 is SGHAT and CDR2 is FQNNGV in the germline V gene. Here the CDR3 reads CASSLGWASGDKDAQYF. CDR3 DNA sequence: TGTGCCAGCAGCTTAGGGTGGGCTAGCGGGGATAAAGATGCGCAGTATTTT.

V gene TRBV6-5 combines with J gene TRBJ2-7; TRBD1 matches 8 bases. CDR3 length: 14 amino acids. V was pared by 4 bases and J by 7 bases, with 9 bases of the junction left unmatched. Germline V CDR1 and CDR2: MNHEY, SVGAGI. CDR3 loop: CASSWRTGLKEQYF. The CDR3 DNA sequence: TGTGCCAGCAGTTGGAGGACAGGGCTAAAGGAGCAGTACTTC.

In its sample, this clonotype was seen many times. V gene TRBV3-1 combines with J gene TRBJ2-1, with a tentative D call TRBD2 (6 bases). Germline CDR1 and CDR2: LGHDT and YNNKEL (reference sequence). V was pared by 5 bases and J by 3 bases, with 14 bases between. This CDR3 has 15 residues. CDR3: CASSIGGDIYNEQFF. CDR3 sequence (DNA): TGTGCCAGCAGCATCGGGGGAGATATCTACAATGAGCAGTTCTTC.

This clonotype was detected many times. V gene TRBV7-2 combines with J gene TRBJ2-1, with 7 bases identical to TRBD2. J was trimmed by 6 bases and V by 0 bases; bases with no gene match: 5. CDR3 length: 15 residues. Germline CDR1 reads SGHTA; CDR2 reads FQGNSA. The CDR3: CASSLAGGSRNEQFF. The CDR3 DNA reads as TGTGCCAGCAGCTTAGCTGGCGGGAGCCGCAATGAGCAGTTCTTC.

This clonotype was observed many times. The V and J genes are TRBV3-1 and TRBJ2-2; 8 bases agree with TRBD2. The V gene end was trimmed by 4 bases and the J gene end by 0 bases; junction bases not matched to a gene: 4. This CDR3 has 16 amino acids. CDR1 and CDR2 from the germline V gene are LGHDT and YNNKEL (reference sequence). The CDR3: CASSRTSGTNTGELFF. CDR3 sequence (DNA): TGTGCCAGCAGCCGTACTAGCGGAACGAACACCGGGGAGCTGTTTTTT.

CDR3 nucleotides: TGTGCCAGCAGGGAAGGAGGGAGCACCGGGGAGCTGTTTTTT. Its translation is CASREGGSTGELFF. The V and J genes are TRBV28 and TRBJ2-2; perhaps TRBD2 as D (6 bases). From germline, CDR1 is MDHEN and CDR2 SYDVKM. The ends were cut back, 6 bases at V and 4 bases at J, with 12 bases in the middle. This CDR3 is built from 14 residues.

This clonotype was seen many times. The gene calls are TRBV28 and TRBJ2-5; D remains ambiguous. The ends were cut back, 2 bases at V and 4 bases at J, with 2 bases in the middle. CDR3 length: 11 residues. Looked up from germline, CDR1 is MDHEN and CDR2 is SYDVKM. CDR3 residues: CASSLLETQYF. DNA of the CDR3: TGTGCCAGCAGTTTACTAGAGACCCAGTACTTC. Together with reference TRBV28 and TRBJ2-5, the CDR3 gives the full variable domain: DVKVTQSSRYLVKRTGEKVFLECVQDMDHENMFWYRQDPGLGLRLIYFSYDVKMKEKGDIPEGYSVSREKKERFSLILESASTNQTSMYLCASSLLETQYFGPGTRLLVL.

This clonotype has a count of ten or more. This chain connects TRBV3-1 to TRBJ1-1; D not resolved. There are 14 residues in the CDR3. CDR1 LGHDT and CDR2 YNNKEL come from the germline V gene (reference sequence). Trimming cost V 1 base and J 7 bases, with 13 bases left between them. CDR3 amino acids: CASSQGVSAGEAFF. In DNA form, the CDR3 reads TGTGCCAGCAGCCAAGGCGTGTCGGCAGGTGAAGCTTTCTTT.

This chain joins TRBV27 and TRBJ2-1, with D perhaps TRBD1 (6 bases). Trimming shortened V by 7 bases and J by 7 bases, and 11 bases separated the two germline ends. The germline gives CDR1 MNHEY, CDR2 SMNVEV (reference sequence). The CDR3 covers 12 residues. Written as DNA, the CDR3 is TGTGCCAGCAAAGTCACAGGGAATGAGCAGTTCTTC. Translated, it gives CASKVTGNEQFF.